The rows below give T cell receptor beta chains drawn from one sample of a study of response to subunit inactivated influenza vaccine. MiXCR, run by TCRdb on the RT-PCR reads, gives a single entry per CDR3 protein. The repertoire holds over 300,000 distinct CDR3 sequences, with 21% as singletons. Sequencing was performed on PBMCs from blood, taken approximately 20 months after vaccination. These receptors came from a man aged 50-75 years who received an inactivated influenza vaccine. Each CDR3 is given with its conserved first and last residue.

CDR3	J	V
CSVPGLAGLTDTQYF	TRBJ2-3	TRBV29-1
CASSLRQGGRDTQYF	TRBJ2-3	TRBV7-3
CASRIEVDSDQPQHF	TRBJ1-5	TRBV5-1
CASSPGLAGGRSYNEQFF	TRBJ2-1	TRBV12-3/TRBV12-4
CASSLELAGRQETQYF	TRBJ2-5	TRBV12-3/TRBV12-4
CASSLGFQEAQYF	TRBJ2-5	TRBV28
CASSLGGGSGNTIYF	TRBJ1-3	TRBV7-2
CASSQFGGSSTDTQYF	TRBJ2-3	TRBV13
CASSYSGAGAHQPQHF	TRBJ1-5	TRBV6-2/TRBV6-3
CASSQVPYTGELFF	TRBJ2-2	TRBV4-3
CASSLGTLGAFF	TRBJ1-1	TRBV7-2
CASSLDASTDTQYF	TRBJ2-3	TRBV12-3/TRBV12-4
CSAHDRPNYEQYF	TRBJ2-7	TRBV20-1
CASSESTGETIQYF	TRBJ2-4	TRBV10-1
CASSLEGTAQETQYF	TRBJ2-5	TRBV7-2
CASSPWTDYSNQPQHF	TRBJ1-5	TRBV28
CASSLIPDTQYF	TRBJ2-3	TRBV7-9
CASSYWTSEQETQYF	TRBJ2-5	TRBV6-2/TRBV6-3
CASSPIAGGSYNEQFF	TRBJ2-1	TRBV28
CATSRVGHSGNTIYF	TRBJ1-3	TRBV15
CASSQRTGGINEQYF	TRBJ2-7	TRBV5-1
CASSLLTGLNTEAFF	TRBJ1-1	TRBV7-9
CASSLGTLYNEQFF	TRBJ2-1	TRBV5-6